Listed here are 16 T cell receptor beta chains from one sample, sequenced in a study of cytotoxic CD8 clonotypes in ibrutinib-treated CLL. The data were produced by immunoSEQ multiplex PCR, yet TCRdb's version contains in-frame clones alone and is incomplete. The sample contains about 200,000 clones, roughly 79% of which appear only once. The sequencing here drew on PBMCs, taken after 12 months of ibrutinib treatment. These receptors were taken from a human donor with chronic lymphocytic leukemia.

The rearrangement links TRBV2 to TRBJ1-5; D is perhaps TRBD1 (6 bases). The germline V and J ends were trimmed by 5 bases and 7 bases, with 12 bases remaining between them. The germline V gene has CDR1 SNHLY and CDR2 FYNNEI. CDR3 length: 13 amino acids. The CDR3 protein is CASSFGGWQPQHF. The CDR3 DNA reads as TGTGCCAGCAGTTTTGGGGGCTGGCAGCCCCAGCATTTT.

In its sample, this clone was seen a few times. The V and J genes are TRBV19 and TRBJ2-4; no clear D gene. The germline V and J ends were trimmed by 3 bases and 3 bases, with 9 bases remaining between them. From germline, CDR1 is LNHDA and CDR2 SQIVND (reference sequence). The CDR3 covers 14 residues. The CDR3 coding sequence is TGTGCCAGTAGTATTACGGCGGACAAAAACATTCAGTACTTC. Translating gives CASSITADKNIQYF.

The chain uses TRBV2 and TRBJ1-4; D not resolved. CDR1 SNHLY and CDR2 FYNNEI come from the germline V gene. The CDR3 is 10 residues long. Trimming stripped 3 bases from V and 7 bases from J, with 0 bases between. The DNA of the CDR3 is TGTGCCAGCAGTGATGAAAAACTGTTTTTT. This codes for CASSDEKLFF.

This clone was seen more than once but under ten times. The J gene is TRBJ1-6, the V gene TRBV5-1, with TRBD1 identical over 7 bases. The V gene end was trimmed by 9 bases and the J gene end by 7 bases; junction bases not matched to a gene: 10. CDR1 is SGHRS and CDR2 is YFSETQ in the germline V gene. This CDR3 region has 14 residues. This CDR3 reads CATRQGVQNSPLHF. CDR3 sequence (DNA): TGCGCCACGCGACAGGGAGTACAGAATTCACCCCTCCACTTT. Combining the CDR3 with reference TRBV5-1 and TRBJ1-6 gives the whole variable domain KAGVTQTPRYLIKTRGQQVTLSCSPISGHRSVSWYQQTPGQGLQFLFEYFSETQRNKGNFPGRFSGRQFSNSRSEMNVSTLELGDSALYLCATRQGVQNSPLHFGNGTRLTVT.

The V call is TRBV6-5, the J call TRBJ2-7, with D possibly matching TRBD2 (5 bases). The CDR3 is made up of 15 amino acids. Per germline, CDR1 MNHEY and CDR2 SVGAGI. Trimming stripped 0 bases from V and 3 bases from J, with 12 bases between. CDR3 in amino acids: CASSYSGTGNYEQYF. The DNA of the CDR3 is TGTGCCAGCAGTTACTCTGGCACGGGGAACTACGAGCAGTACTTC.

CDR3 region: CASSFDNEQFF. CDR3 DNA sequence: TGTGCCAGCAGCTTTGACAATGAGCAGTTCTTC. The V gene is TRBV7-2, the J gene TRBJ2-1; D gene ambiguous. V dropped 3 bases and J dropped 5 bases, with 2 bases sitting between them. The germline gives CDR1 SGHTA, CDR2 FQGNSA. This CDR3 spans 11 amino acids. Combining the CDR3 with reference TRBV7-2 and TRBJ2-1 gives the whole variable domain GAGVSQSPSNKVTEKGKDVELRCDPISGHTALYWYRQSLGQGLEFLIYFQGNSAPDKSGLPSDRFSAERTGGSVSTLTIQRTQQEDSAVYLCASSFDNEQFFGPGTRLTVL.

This chain uses TRBV12-2 with TRBJ2-7; TRBD1, the table's D call, was not compared with the DNA. TRBV12-2 counts as a pseudogene. The CDR3 runs to 13 residues. The CDR3 region has the DNA TGTGCAAGTCGCTTAGCCCAGGGCTACGAGCAGTACTTC. It codes for CASRLAQGYEQYF.

V usage is TRBV9 and J usage is TRBJ2-1, with TRBD2 matching 13 bases. The junction had 2 bases not matched to a gene; V was cut back by 0 bases and J by 5 bases. This CDR3 contains 16 residues. Germline V gene data show CDR1 as SGDLS and CDR2 as YYNGEE. The CDR3 spells CASSVGGLAGNNEQFF. The CDR3 bases are TGTGCCAGCAGCGTAGGGGGACTAGCGGGAAACAATGAGCAGTTCTTC.

This clone appeared a few times. The chain joins TRBV6-5 to TRBJ2-5; 14 nucleotides line up with TRBD2. The CDR3 runs to 15 residues. Trimming cost V 6 bases and J 4 bases; bases outside gene matches: 4. Germline V lookup: CDR1 MNHEY, CDR2 SVGAGI. CDR3 nucleotides: TGTGCCAGCAGCTCTGGACTAGCGGGGGGAGAGACCCAGTACTTC. Translated, it gives CASSSGLAGGETQYF.

The chain is built from TRBV6-1 and TRBJ1-4, with 8 bases fitting TRBD1. CDR3 length: 15 amino acids. Germline CDR1 reads MNHNS; CDR2 reads SASEGT. The trim removed 1 base at V and 2 bases at J, leaving 0 bases unmatched. The CDR3 here is CASSEGQGTNEKLFF. The DNA of the CDR3 is TGTGCCAGCAGTGAAGGACAGGGGACTAATGAAAAACTGTTTTTT.

The chain carries TRBV28 and TRBJ1-1; 11 nucleotides line up with TRBD1. The germline gives CDR1 MDHEN, CDR2 SYDVKM. The CDR3 totals 14 residues. With V trimmed by 10 bases and J by 6 bases, 10 bases remained unmatched. The CDR3 sequence: CATGGQGVIAEAFF. In DNA, the CDR3 is TGTGCCACCGGGGGACAGGGGGTGATTGCTGAAGCTTTCTTT.

This clone was observed a few times. The CDR3 loop is CASTARMNTEAFF. Written as DNA, the CDR3 is TGTGCCAGCACGGCACGGATGAACACTGAAGCTTTCTTT. V is TRBV7-9 and J is TRBJ1-1; D not certain. CDR1 and CDR2 from the germline V gene are SEHNR and FQNEAQ (reference sequence). V gave up 7 bases and J gave up 0 bases, with 9 bases separating them. The CDR3 runs 13 residues.

This clone appeared a few times. Other DNA sequences in this specimen translate into the identical CDR3. The V call is TRBV19, the J call TRBJ2-7; 9 bases are a match to TRBD2. Germline values: CDR1 LNHDA, CDR2 SQIVND (reference sequence). The junction had 7 bases not matched to a gene; V was cut back by 3 bases and J by 4 bases. This CDR3 has 15 amino acids. CDR3 protein: CASSIGLAGTYEQYF. The CDR3 nucleotides read TGTGCCAGTAGTATCGGTCTAGCGGGGACTTACGAGCAGTACTTC.

This clone was detected once. This sequence joins TRBV5-1 and TRBJ1-4; weak D call: TRBD1 (5 bases). Germline values: CDR1 SGHRS, CDR2 YFSETQ. The CDR3 has 15 residues. Trimming cost V 4 bases and J 7 bases, with 17 bases left between them. CDR3 amino acids: CASSTGVRLGEKLFF. CDR3 bases: TGCGCCAGCAGCACGGGGGTGCGATTGGGTGAAAAACTGTTTTTT. The full variable domain, with the rest looked up from reference TRBV5-1 and TRBJ1-4, is KAGVTQTPRYLIKTRGQQVTLSCSPISGHRSVSWYQQTPGQGLQFLFEYFSETQRNKGNFPGRFSGRQFSNSRSEMNVSTLELGDSALYLCASSTGVRLGEKLFFGSGTQLSVL.

The rearrangement uses TRBV10-3 and TRBJ2-3; the D is unclear. The CDR3 contains 13 residues. V lost 6 bases and J 3 bases, leaving 10 bases between the germline ends. CDR1 is ENHRY and CDR2 is SYGVKD in the germline V gene. Here the CDR3 DNA reads TGTGCCATCAGCCGACCACAGACAGATACGCAGTATTTT. Translated, it gives CAISRPQTDTQYF.

The chain recombines TRBV10-1 with TRBJ2-3; D is unclear. V was pared by 0 bases and J by 4 bases, with 11 bases between. CDR1 is WNHNN, CDR2 SYGVQD, per germline (reference sequence). The CDR3 has 15 amino acids. The CDR3 spells CASSESSEPSDTQYF. CDR3 nucleotides: TGCGCCAGCAGTGAGTCGTCGGAGCCATCAGATACGCAGTATTTT.